One sample yielded the 21 T cell receptor beta chains listed below, sequenced in a study of neurological immune-mediated disorders. TCRdb redid the calling of the 5' RACE reads with MiXCR, one entry per CDR3 protein. This table holds about 40,000 distinct CDR3 sequences, 2% to 3% found once. Sequenced: PBMCs. These receptors were obtained from a man aged 50 or older with multiple sclerosis.

Many counts were recorded for this clonotype. The V call is TRBV5-1, the J call TRBJ1-2; no definite D call. The CDR3 sequence is 14 residues long. The germline CDR1 and CDR2 sequences are SGHRS and YFSETQ. V was pared by 0 bases and J by 0 bases, with 6 bases between. The CDR3 loop reads CASSLVAANYGYTF. The CDR3 DNA follows: TGCGCCAGCAGCTTGGTGGCAGCTAACTATGGCTACACCTTC.

This clonotype appeared many times. The rearrangement joins TRBV7-2 to TRBJ2-2; TRBD2 matches at 7 bases. Trimming removed 6 bases from V and 1 base from J; junction bases left unmatched: 2. CDR1 is SGHTA and CDR2 is FQGNSA in the germline V gene. This CDR3 has 14 residues. In DNA form, the CDR3 reads TGTGCCAGCAGAGCGGGGTTGAACACCGGGGAGCTGTTTTTT. This codes for CASRAGLNTGELFF.

The table lists this clonotype with many counts. The chain is built from TRBV3-1 and TRBJ2-2; D is possibly TRBD1 (6 bases). There are 13 residues in the CDR3. Germline values: CDR1 LGHDT, CDR2 YNNKEL (reference sequence). Trimming left V 4 bases short and J 12 bases short, with 15 bases between. The CDR3 nucleotides are TGTGCCAGCAGCCGACAGGCCGACTCCCAGCTGTTTTTT. It is translated as CASSRQADSQLFF.

This clonotype was picked up a small number of times. This clone may be a read error of a much larger clone one base away. This chain joins TRBV7-7 and TRBJ1-2; D may be TRBD1 (6 bases). This CDR3 contains 16 residues. Germline assignment: CDR1 SSHAT and CDR2 FNYEAQ (reference sequence). The V and J ends lost 5 bases and 4 bases respectively, with 20 bases between them. The CDR3 loop is CASSLVRDNPPYGYTF. In nucleotides, the CDR3 is TGTGCCAGCAGCCTCGTCCGGGACAATCCTCCCTATGGCTACACCTTC. Based on the CDR3 plus reference TRBV7-7 and TRBJ1-2, the full variable domain is GAGVSQSPRYKVTKRGQDVTLRCDPISSHATLYWYQQALGQGPEFLTYFNYEAQPDKSGLPSDRFSAERPEGSISTLTIQRTEQRDSAMYRCASSLVRDNPPYGYTFGSGTRLTVV.

Many counts were recorded for this clonotype. The chain has TRBV6-2 or TRBV6-3 and TRBJ1-1, with D perhaps TRBD1 (5 bases). This CDR3 has 14 amino acids. The germline V gene encodes CDR1 MNHEY and CDR2 SVGEGT. Trimming left V 3 bases short and J 2 bases short, with 10 bases between. CDR3 sequence reads: CASSYSTDNTEAFF. CDR3 in DNA: TGTGCCAGCAGTTATTCGACAGACAACACTGAAGCTTTCTTT.

This clonotype was counted at least ten times. This chain links TRBV20-1 with TRBJ1-1, with TRBD1 as a possible D gene (6 bases). Germline assignment: CDR1 DFQATT and CDR2 SNEGSKA (reference sequence). Trimming pared 3 bases from V and 1 base from J, leaving 18 bases between. The CDR3 contains 16 residues. This CDR3 reads CSASPRAGAENTEAFF. CDR3 DNA sequence: TGCAGTGCTAGTCCCCGCGCAGGGGCGGAGAACACTGAAGCTTTCTTT.

Worth noting for this clonotype: A much larger clonotype is one base distant, so this may be a read error. The rearrangement links TRBV6-6 to TRBJ1-5; D uncertain. V lost 7 bases and J lost 6, with 10 bases in between. In germline, CDR1 is MNHNY, CDR2 SVGAGI (reference sequence). The CDR3 contains 12 residues. CDR3 nucleotide sequence: TGTGCCAGCACCGGGGAGGCTCAGCCCCAGCATTTT. Its translation is CASTGEAQPQHF.

In its sample, this clonotype was seen many times. The chain recombines TRBV7-2 with TRBJ1-1, with 7 bases that match TRBD1. V was pared by 1 base and J by 5 bases, with 4 bases of the junction left unmatched. Per germline, CDR1 SGHTA and CDR2 FQGNSA. This CDR3 spans 14 amino acids. The CDR3 is CASSLGQGVTEAFF. The CDR3 DNA sequence: TGTGCCAGCAGCTTAGGGCAGGGGGTGACTGAAGCTTTCTTT.

At least ten counts were recorded for this clonotype. J is TRBJ1-1 and V is TRBV12-3 or TRBV12-4; D is unresolved. The CDR3 extends over 15 amino acids. V was clipped by 5 bases and J by 1 base, with 14 bases between them. The CDR3 reads CASSPAGSGNTEAFF. The CDR3, as DNA: TGTGCCAGCAGTCCCGCCGGGAGCGGGAACACTGAAGCTTTCTTT.

This clonotype showed up many times. The chain uses TRBV6-5 and TRBJ2-1; D is ambiguous. Germline V gene lookup returns CDR1 MNHEY and CDR2 SVGAGI. This CDR3 contains 11 residues. Trimming removed 4 bases at V and 10 bases at J, with 8 bases between. The CDR3 DNA sequence: TGTGCCAGCAGTTCCGCAGGAGAGCAGTTCTTC. This sequence encodes CASSSAGEQFF.

Many counts were recorded for this clonotype. The chain combines TRBV20-1 with TRBJ2-5, with TRBD2 identical over 10 bases. The V gene's germline CDR1 is DFQATT and CDR2 SNEGSKA (reference sequence). V gave up 0 bases and J gave up 2 bases; unmatched junction bases: 3. CDR3 length: 15 residues. The CDR3 region is CSAREISGGQETQYF. In nucleotides, the CDR3 is TGCAGTGCTAGAGAGATTAGCGGGGGGCAAGAGACCCAGTACTTC.

At least ten counts were recorded for this clonotype. The rearrangement uses TRBV6-5 and TRBJ1-4; 9 nucleotides match TRBD1. This CDR3 is 14 amino acids long. Germline values: CDR1 MNHEY, CDR2 SVGAGI. V was pared by 4 bases and J by 8 bases, with 5 bases of the junction left unmatched. The CDR3 coding sequence is TGTGCCAGCAGTTGGACAGGGGAACAGGAAAAACTGTTTTTT. Translating it yields CASSWTGEQEKLFF.

This clonotype was counted ten times or more. This chain joins TRBV7-7 and TRBJ1-2, with D possibly being TRBD1 (5 bases). The V end was cut by 5 bases, the J end by 4 bases, with 20 bases between. The germline V gene encodes CDR1 SSHAT and CDR2 FNYEAQ (reference sequence). The CDR3 loop spans 16 amino acids. CDR3 sequence reads: CASSLVRDHPPYGYTF. In nucleotides, the CDR3 is TGTGCCAGCAGCCTCGTCCGGGACCATCCTCCCTATGGCTACACCTTC.

This clonotype was seen at least ten times. The genes are TRBV5-1 and TRBJ2-5, with a tentative D call TRBD1 (5 bases). Germline V gene sequence: CDR1 SGHRS, CDR2 YFSETQ. V shed 2 bases and J shed 1 base, with 9 bases lying between them. The CDR3 is 14 amino acids. CDR3 DNA: TGCGCCAGCAGCTTCGACAGCCCCCAAGAGACCCAGTACTTC. This codes for CASSFDSPQETQYF.

The sample holds many counts of this clonotype. This chain connects TRBV12-3 or TRBV12-4 to TRBJ1-3, with D perhaps TRBD1 (6 bases). This CDR3 is 15 amino acids long. The germline V and J ends were trimmed by 1 base and 2 bases, with 9 bases remaining between them. CDR3 protein: CASSLDSGAGNTIYF. The DNA for the CDR3 is TGTGCCAGCAGTTTAGATTCAGGGGCTGGAAACACCATATATTTT.

The sample holds many counts of this clonotype. The rearrangement joins TRBV3-2 to TRBJ1-2; the table's D call of TRBD1 was not tested on the DNA. TRBV3-2 is annotated as a pseudogene. This CDR3 has 10 residues. DNA for the CDR3: TGTGCCAGCTTCTTCCCGGGCTACACCTTC. Protein: CASFFPGYTF.

This clonotype was seen repeatedly, ten times or more. Relative to the germline gene, one junction end is altered; a read error may explain this. The chain has TRBV6-6 and TRBJ1-6; TRBD1 might be the D (5 bases). This CDR3 region has 14 residues. Germline-derived CDR1 and CDR2 are MNHNY and SVGAGI (reference sequence). The CDR3 DNA reads TGTGCCAGCAGTGACTCAGGGAACAGTTCACCCCTCAACTTT. This translates into CASSDSGNSSPLNF.

This clonotype was counted between two and nine times. This may be a read error, as it is one base from a much larger clone. The V call is TRBV7-9, the J call TRBJ2-3, with D possibly TRBD1 on 5 matching bases. The V gene's germline CDR1 is SEHNR and CDR2 FQNEAQ (reference sequence). There are 14 residues in the CDR3. The germline V and J ends were trimmed by 8 bases and 3 bases, with 15 bases remaining between them. The CDR3 loop is CASAERKGTDTQYF. The CDR3 DNA follows: TGTGCCAGCGCAGAAAGGAAGGGGACAGATACGCAGTATTTT.

This clonotype has a count of ten or more. The chain uses TRBV7-6 and TRBJ2-7; 8 nucleotides match TRBD1. This CDR3 is 14 amino acids long. Germline V gives CDR1 SGHVS, CDR2 FNYEAQ. Trimming removed 1 base from V and 7 bases from J; junction bases left unmatched: 6. The CDR3 region is CASSLDRTGWEQYF. Written as DNA, the CDR3 is TGTGCCAGCAGCTTAGATAGGACAGGGTGGGAGCAGTACTTC.

In this sample, this clonotype turned up many times. At one end, the junction sequence differs from germline, possibly due to a read error. The rearrangement joins TRBV6-2 or TRBV6-3 to TRBJ1-5; D not certain. The CDR3 consists of 13 residues. Germline V gene sequence: CDR1 MNHEY, CDR2 SVGEGT. In DNA form, the CDR3 reads TGTGCCAGCAGTTACCCGCCAGATCAGCCCCAGAATTTT. It translates to CASSYPPDQPQNF.

This clonotype was found many times. The chain combines TRBV24-1 with TRBJ2-5, with TRBD1 identical over 9 bases. CDR3 length: 15 amino acids. Germline CDR1 reads KGHDR; CDR2 reads SFDVKD. J was trimmed by 2 bases and V by 4 bases; bases with no gene match: 4. CDR3 bases: TGTGCCACCAGTGACCCTGGGACAGGGCAAGAGACCCAGTACTTC. It translates to CATSDPGTGQETQYF.